This T cell receptor beta chain was observed in a study of T cell responses to AZD1222 COVID-19 vaccine. Study-wide background: It was second doses at about 4 or about 12 weeks that were pooled.

General observations from the study: Of spike-specific TCRs, nearly half reportedly target regions left unmutated in variants. CD4 TCRs linked to vaccination spanned spike, dominating at 160-218 and 743-854. It was only after the peak T cell response that any repertoires were sampled.

The CDR3 sequence is 13 residues long. V was trimmed by 7 bases and J by 7 bases, leaving 14 bases between them. Of note for this clone: Its target is unknown.

Generated by immunoSEQ multiplex PCR, the TCRdb table keeps only in-frame clones and is missing some. The sample yields 120,000 to 150,000 clones, more than 85% seen once. The TCR was taken from an adult in good health. The V call is TRBV12-3 or TRBV12-4, the J call TRBJ2-1; D remains unclear. Source: peripheral blood, taken on day 0 of AZD1222 vaccination. This CDR3 is CASNTRGSNEQFF. Here the CDR3 DNA reads TGTGCCAGCAACACACGCGGATCGAATGAGCAGTTCTTC.